The 22 T cell receptor beta chains in this list originate from one sample, sequenced in a study of blood T cell repertoires in COVID-19. Sequenced by immunoSEQ multiplex PCR; TCRdb stores in-frame clones only, minus some. Found here are about 180,000 clones, 80% to 90% of them singletons; the top ten hold 12%. The sample comprised peripheral blood. The receptor set was obtained from a woman older than 75 with COVID-19, enrolled during active disease.

This clone was recorded once. J is TRBJ2-7 and V is TRBV7-2, with TRBD1 identical over 7 bases. The junction had 5 bases not matched to a gene; V was cut back by 6 bases and J by 6 bases. Germline CDR1 is SGHTA and CDR2 is FQGNSA. The CDR3 sequence is 12 residues long. The CDR3 region has the DNA TGTGCCAGCAGTAGAGACAGGGTCGAGCAGTACTTC. It encodes CASSRDRVEQYF.

The V and J genes are TRBV19 and TRBJ2-2; 9 bases fit TRBD1. Germline CDR1 is LNHDA and CDR2 is SQIVND (reference sequence). This CDR3 contains 14 residues. The ends lost 5 bases at V and 7 bases at J; junction bases unmatched: 5. CDR3 in amino acids: CASSSQGAVGELFF. The CDR3 nucleotides read TGTGCCAGTAGTTCACAGGGGGCGGTCGGGGAGCTGTTTTTT.

This chain uses TRBV12-5 with TRBJ1-6; 9 bases map to TRBD1. The germline V gene encodes CDR1 LGHNT and CDR2 FRNRAP. The CDR3 contains 15 residues. The J segment lost 9 bases and the V segment lost 1 base, leaving 4 bases of the junction unmatched. CDR3 sequence: CASGLAGQGTSPLHF. In nucleotides, the CDR3 is TGTGCTAGTGGTTTGGCTGGACAGGGGACTTCACCCCTCCACTTT.

Concerning this clone: Additional DNA sequences in this sample encode the identical CDR3. The chain joins TRBV15 to TRBJ2-3, with a tentative D call TRBD1 (5 bases). CDR3 size: 14 residues. Germline loops: CDR1 LNHNV, CDR2 YYDKDF (reference sequence). Between the trimmed V and J ends, which lost 6 bases and 0 bases, there was a span of 10 bases. The CDR3 nucleotides read TGTGCCACCAGTCGAGACAGCAGCACAGATACGCAGTATTTT. Encoded protein: CATSRDSSTDTQYF.

The DNA of the CDR3 is TGTGCCAGCAGCCCGGGTCCCGGGACAGAGACTGGGGCCAACGTCCTGACTTTC. It is translated as CASSPGPGTETGANVLTF. The genes are TRBV5-6 and TRBJ2-6, with 7 bases fitting TRBD1. Trimming at V came to 4 bases and at J to 2 bases, leaving 12 bases not matched to a gene. The CDR3 has 18 residues. Germline CDR1 and CDR2: SGHDT and YYEEEE. Filled out from reference TRBV5-6 and TRBJ2-6, the complete variable domain reads DAGVTQSPTHLIKTRGQQVTLRCSPKSGHDTVSWYQQALGQGPQFIFQYYEEEERQRGNFPDRFSGHQFPNYSSELNVNALLLGDSALYLCASSPGPGTETGANVLTFGAGSRLTVL.

The rearrangement links TRBV3-1 (or the pseudogene TRBV3-2) to TRBJ2-3, with TRBD1 matching 9 bases. Trimming at V came to 6 bases and at J to 2 bases, leaving 6 bases not matched to a gene. CDR1 and CDR2 from the germline V gene are LGHDT and YNNKEL (reference sequence). This CDR3 is 15 amino acids long. The CDR3 nucleotides read TGTGCCAGCAGTCTCGGGACAGGGTTCACAGATACGCAGTATTTT. This encodes CASSLGTGFTDTQYF.

This sequence joins TRBV27 and TRBJ2-2, with a weak D call TRBD1 (6 bases). The CDR3 consists of 14 residues. Per germline, CDR1 MNHEY and CDR2 SMNVEV (reference sequence). The V end lost 4 bases, the J end lost 6 bases, and 12 bases lay between the germline ends. DNA of the CDR3: TGTGCCAGCAGTTCAGGGGTTTGGGCCGGGGAGCTGTTTTTT. Translating it yields CASSSGVWAGELFF.

J is TRBJ2-3 and V is TRBV14; TRBD2 might be the D (6 bases). The V gene lost 3 bases and the J gene lost 10 bases, with 20 bases spanning the gap. Germline CDR1 is SGHDN and CDR2 is FVKESK. The CDR3 loop spans 15 amino acids. The CDR3 bases are TGTGCCAGCAGCCAGATTGTGGGGGGTTGGCAGGCGCAGTATTTT. Its protein is CASSQIVGGWQAQYF.

The chain is built from TRBV28 and TRBJ2-1; the D gene is possibly TRBD2 (5 bases). Germline loops: CDR1 MDHEN, CDR2 SYDVKM. Trimming took 6 bases from V and 10 from J, leaving 13 bases between them. The length of the CDR3 is 12 residues. Here the CDR3 DNA reads TGTGCCAGCAGCCGGGGTCGGTGGGAGCAGTTCTTC. It specifies CASSRGRWEQFF.

The rearrangement links TRBV16 to TRBJ1-1, with D possibly TRBD1 on 6 matching bases. CDR1 KGHSY and CDR2 FQNENV come from the germline V gene. This CDR3 is 17 amino acids long. V dropped 2 bases and J dropped 4 bases, with 20 bases sitting between them. CDR3 nucleotides: TGTGCCAGCAGCCAAACCCTCTCTACAGGGCGAAGCACTGAAGCTTTCTTT. Translating gives CASSQTLSTGRSTEAFF.

The chain has TRBV3-1 (or the pseudogene TRBV3-2) and TRBJ2-7; 9 bases are a match to TRBD2. Trimming removed 1 base from V and 2 bases from J; junction bases left unmatched: 12. The CDR3 runs to 18 residues. Germline values: CDR1 LGHDT, CDR2 YNNKEL (reference sequence). The DNA for the CDR3 is TGTGCCAGCAGCCAAGTCTCTCGCTTTAGCGGGGGTCCCTACGAGCAGTACTTC. Translation: CASSQVSRFSGGPYEQYF.

The V call is TRBV3-1 (or the pseudogene TRBV3-2), the J call TRBJ2-1; the match to TRBD1 covers 8 bases. Germline V gene lookup returns CDR1 LGHDT and CDR2 YNNKEL (reference sequence). The V gene end was trimmed by 4 bases and the J gene end by 2 bases; junction bases not matched to a gene: 4. The CDR3 runs 15 residues. As DNA, the CDR3 is TGTGCCAGCAGCCGAGGGACAGGACCCTACAATGAGCAGTTCTTC. Amino acid sequence: CASSRGTGPYNEQFF.

The V and J genes are TRBV5-1 and TRBJ2-5; D not resolved. The CDR3 is 14 amino acids. CDR1 and CDR2 from the germline V gene are SGHRS and YFSETQ. Trimming took off 1 base at V and 3 bases at J, with 10 bases between the two ends. The CDR3 here is CASSLRSVEETQYF. As DNA, the CDR3 is TGCGCCAGCAGCTTGCGGTCCGTTGAAGAGACCCAGTACTTC.

This clone was found once. J is TRBJ1-2 and V is TRBV30; TRBD1 agrees at 8 bases. The germline V gene has CDR1 GTSNPN and CDR2 SVGIG (reference sequence). V shed 3 bases, J shed 7 bases, and the junction held 7 bases outside the gene matches. The CDR3 is made up of 13 amino acids. The CDR3 region has the DNA TGTGCCTGGAGGCGGACAGGGCCAACTGGCTACACCTTC. Translation: CAWRRTGPTGYTF. Combining the CDR3 with reference TRBV30 and TRBJ1-2 gives the whole variable domain SQTIHQWPATLVQPVGSPLSLECTVEGTSNPNLYWYRQAAGRGLQLLFYSVGIGQISSEVPQNLSASRPQDRQFILSSKKLLLSDSGFYLCAWRRTGPTGYTFGSGTRLTVV.

DNA for the CDR3: TGTGCCTGGAGTGTAGAATGCCTAGCGGAACGCTACAATGAGCAGTTCTTC. It encodes CAWSVECLAERYNEQFF. The chain couples TRBV30 to TRBJ2-1; 7 bases fit TRBD2. Losses at the gene ends were 0 bases for V and 3 bases for J; bases not matched to a gene: 11. CDR3 length: 17 amino acids. Germline V gene sequence: CDR1 GTSNPN, CDR2 SVGIG (reference sequence).

DNA for the CDR3: TGTGCCAGCTCACCCTCGACTAGCGAAACAGATACGCAGTATTTT. As protein: CASSPSTSETDTQYF. The chain couples TRBV18 to TRBJ2-3, with 8 bases lining up with TRBD2. V was pared by 3 bases and J by 3 bases, with 5 bases of the junction left unmatched. Germline CDR1 reads KGHSH; CDR2 reads LQKENI. This CDR3 region has 15 residues.

This clone was seen once. The chain has TRBV10-3 and TRBJ2-1; 9 nucleotides line up with TRBD1. V shed 5 bases, J shed 8 bases, and the junction held 7 bases outside the gene matches. The germline V gene encodes CDR1 ENHRY and CDR2 SYGVKD. The CDR3 is made up of 14 amino acids. The DNA for the CDR3 is TGTGCCATCAGTCGGACAGGGGTCGGGGATGAGCAGTTCTTC. This gives the protein CAISRTGVGDEQFF.

The gene calls are TRBV5-4 and TRBJ1-4; TRBD1 matches 9 bases. The CDR3 loop spans 15 amino acids. With V trimmed by 4 bases and J by 6 bases, 7 bases remained unmatched. CDR1 is SGHNT, CDR2 YYREEE, per germline (reference sequence). The CDR3 reads CASSPGTGKYEKLFF. As DNA, the CDR3 is TGTGCCAGCAGCCCTGGGACAGGGAAGTATGAAAAACTGTTTTTT.

The rearrangement uses TRBV11-2 and TRBJ2-7; D is possibly TRBD2 (6 bases). Germline V gives CDR1 SGHAT, CDR2 FQNNGV. V lost 1 base to trimming and J lost 6 bases, with 16 bases between them. CDR3 size: 15 residues. The DNA of the CDR3 is TGTGCCAGCAGCTTAGCGGGGACTTGGCTGGGCGAGCAGTACTTC. Encoded protein: CASSLAGTWLGEQYF.

The rearrangement links TRBV19 to TRBJ1-1, with a possible D match to TRBD1 (5 bases). Trimming took off 5 bases at V and 7 bases at J, with 14 bases between the two ends. Germline CDR1 is LNHDA and CDR2 is SQIVND (reference sequence). The CDR3 spans 13 residues. CDR3 loop: CASSPRVRGEAFF. In nucleotides, the CDR3 is TGTGCCAGTAGTCCACGTGTAAGGGGTGAAGCTTTCTTT.

The chain employs TRBV19 and TRBJ1-5; tentative D call: TRBD1 (6 bases). V dropped 3 bases and J dropped 4 bases, with 7 bases sitting between them. In germline, CDR1 is LNHDA, CDR2 SQIVND (reference sequence). The CDR3 covers 13 residues. In DNA, the CDR3 is TGTGCCAGTAGTATGGACAGAAATCAGCCCCAGCATTTT. This sequence encodes CASSMDRNQPQHF.

V gene TRBV6-5 combines with J gene TRBJ2-1; D is uncertain. CDR1 and CDR2 (germline): MNHEY, SVGAGI. The V end lost 4 bases, the J end lost 8 bases, and 12 bases lay between the germline ends. The CDR3 extends over 13 amino acids. The CDR3 DNA reads as TGTGCCAGCAGTTTACTGTTCTCCGATGAGCAGTTCTTC. This encodes CASSLLFSDEQFF.